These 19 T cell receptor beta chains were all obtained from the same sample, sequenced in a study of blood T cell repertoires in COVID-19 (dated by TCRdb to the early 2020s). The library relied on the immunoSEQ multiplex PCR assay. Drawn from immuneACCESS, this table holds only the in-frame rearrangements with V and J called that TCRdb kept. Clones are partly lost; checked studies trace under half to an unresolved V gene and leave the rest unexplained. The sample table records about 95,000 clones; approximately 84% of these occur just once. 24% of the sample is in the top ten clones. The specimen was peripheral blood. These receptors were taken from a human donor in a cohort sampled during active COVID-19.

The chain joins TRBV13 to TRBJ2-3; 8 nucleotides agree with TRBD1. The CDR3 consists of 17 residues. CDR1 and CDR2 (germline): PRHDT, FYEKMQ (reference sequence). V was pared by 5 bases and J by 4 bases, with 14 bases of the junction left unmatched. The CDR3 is CASSPWTGNSGPDTQYF. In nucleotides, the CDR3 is TGTGCCAGCAGCCCCTGGACAGGGAATTCTGGGCCAGATACGCAGTATTTT.

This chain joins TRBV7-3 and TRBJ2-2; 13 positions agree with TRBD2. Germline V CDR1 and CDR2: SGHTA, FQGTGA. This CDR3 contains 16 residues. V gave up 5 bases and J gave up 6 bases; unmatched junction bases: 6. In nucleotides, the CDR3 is TGTGCCAGCAGCACCCAAGGACTAGCGGGGGCCGGGGAGCTGTTTTTT. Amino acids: CASSTQGLAGAGELFF. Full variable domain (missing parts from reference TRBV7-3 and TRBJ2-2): GAGVSQTPSNKVTEKGKYVELRCDPISGHTALYWYRQSLGQGPEFLIYFQGTGAADDSGLPNDRFFAVRPEGSVSTLKIQRTERGDSAVYLCASSTQGLAGAGELFFGEGSRLTVL.

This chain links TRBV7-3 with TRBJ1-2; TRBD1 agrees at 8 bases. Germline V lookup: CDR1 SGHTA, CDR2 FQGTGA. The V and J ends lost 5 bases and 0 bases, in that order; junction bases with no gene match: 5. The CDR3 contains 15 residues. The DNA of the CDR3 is TGTGCCAGCAGCCCAGGGACAGGAGCTAACTATGGCTACACCTTC. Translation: CASSPGTGANYGYTF.

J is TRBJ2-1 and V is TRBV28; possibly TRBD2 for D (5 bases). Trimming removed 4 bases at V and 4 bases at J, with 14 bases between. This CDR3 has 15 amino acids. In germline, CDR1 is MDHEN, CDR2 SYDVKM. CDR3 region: CASSSQDSIYNEQFF. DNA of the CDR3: TGTGCCAGCAGTTCCCAGGACTCTATTTACAATGAGCAGTTCTTC.

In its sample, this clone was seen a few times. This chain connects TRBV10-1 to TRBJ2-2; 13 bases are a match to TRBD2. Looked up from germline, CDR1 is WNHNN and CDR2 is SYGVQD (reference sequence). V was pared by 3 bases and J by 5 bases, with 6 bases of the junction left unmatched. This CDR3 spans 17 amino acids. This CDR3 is CASSDSRTSGSTGELFF. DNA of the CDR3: TGCGCCAGCAGTGATTCCCGGACTAGCGGGAGTACCGGGGAGCTGTTTTTT.

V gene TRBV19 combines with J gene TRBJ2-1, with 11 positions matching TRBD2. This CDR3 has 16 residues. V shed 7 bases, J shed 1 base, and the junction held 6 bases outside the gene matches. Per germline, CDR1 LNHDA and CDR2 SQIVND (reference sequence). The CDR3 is CASTLAGGGSYNEQFF. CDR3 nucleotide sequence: TGTGCCAGTACCCTAGCGGGGGGAGGGTCCTACAATGAGCAGTTCTTC.

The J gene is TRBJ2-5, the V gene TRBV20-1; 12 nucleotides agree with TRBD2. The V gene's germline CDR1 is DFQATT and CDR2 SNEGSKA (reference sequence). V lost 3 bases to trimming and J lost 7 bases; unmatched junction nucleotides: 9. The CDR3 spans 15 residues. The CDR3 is CSASLASGGAGTQYF. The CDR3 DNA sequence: TGCAGTGCTAGTCTTGCTAGCGGGGGGGCGGGGACCCAGTACTTC.

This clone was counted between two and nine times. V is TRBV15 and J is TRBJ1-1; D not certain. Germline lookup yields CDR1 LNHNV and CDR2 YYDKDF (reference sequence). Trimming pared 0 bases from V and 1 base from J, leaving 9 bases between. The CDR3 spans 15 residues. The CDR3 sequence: CATSRERSANTEAFF. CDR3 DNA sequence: TGTGCCACCAGCAGAGAGCGGTCAGCGAACACTGAAGCTTTCTTT.

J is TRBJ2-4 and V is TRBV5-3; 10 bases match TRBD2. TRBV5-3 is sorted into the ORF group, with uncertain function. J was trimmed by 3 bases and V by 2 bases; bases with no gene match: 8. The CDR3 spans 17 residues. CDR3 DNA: TGTGCCAGAAGCTTCTCTAGCGGGGGTATTCGCAAAAACATTCAGTACTTC. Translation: CARSFSSGGIRKNIQYF.

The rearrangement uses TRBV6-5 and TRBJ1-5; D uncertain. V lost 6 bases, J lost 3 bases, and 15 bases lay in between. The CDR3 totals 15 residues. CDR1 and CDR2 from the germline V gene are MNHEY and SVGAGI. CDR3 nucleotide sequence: TGTGCCAGCAGGCGAGGATCAGTAAACAATCAGCCCCAGCATTTT. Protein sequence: CASRRGSVNNQPQHF.

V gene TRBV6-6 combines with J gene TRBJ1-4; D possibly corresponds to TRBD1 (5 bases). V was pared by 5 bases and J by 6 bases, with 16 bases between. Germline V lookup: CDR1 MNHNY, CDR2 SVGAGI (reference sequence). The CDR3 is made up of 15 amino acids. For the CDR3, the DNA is TGTGCCAGCAGTCGACTGGGTGGGGGGGATGAAAAACTGTTTTTT. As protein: CASSRLGGGDEKLFF.

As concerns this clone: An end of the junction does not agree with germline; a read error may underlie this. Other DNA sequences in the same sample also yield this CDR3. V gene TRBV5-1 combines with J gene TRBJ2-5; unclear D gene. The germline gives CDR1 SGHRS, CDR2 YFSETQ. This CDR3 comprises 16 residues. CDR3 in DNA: TGCGCCAGCAGCTTGGGGCGGTCAATGTACCAAGAGACCCAATACTTC. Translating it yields CASSLGRSMYQETQYF. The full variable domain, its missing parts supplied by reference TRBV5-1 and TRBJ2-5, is KAGVTQTPRYLIKTRGQQVTLSCSPISGHRSVSWYQQTPGQGLQFLFEYFSETQRNKGNFPGRFSGRQFSNSRSEMNVSTLELGDSALYLCASSLGRSMYQETQYFGPGTRLLVL.

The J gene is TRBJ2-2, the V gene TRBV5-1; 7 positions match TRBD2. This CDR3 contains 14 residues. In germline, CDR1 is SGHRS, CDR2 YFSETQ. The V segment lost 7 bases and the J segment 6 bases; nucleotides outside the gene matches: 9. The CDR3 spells CASRGRTGSGELFF. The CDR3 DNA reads TGCGCCAGCCGCGGGAGAACTGGGTCCGGGGAGCTGTTTTTT. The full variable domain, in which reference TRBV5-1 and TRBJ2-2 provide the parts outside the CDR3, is KAGVTQTPRYLIKTRGQQVTLSCSPISGHRSVSWYQQTPGQGLQFLFEYFSETQRNKGNFPGRFSGRQFSNSRSEMNVSTLELGDSALYLCASRGRTGSGELFFGEGSRLTVL.

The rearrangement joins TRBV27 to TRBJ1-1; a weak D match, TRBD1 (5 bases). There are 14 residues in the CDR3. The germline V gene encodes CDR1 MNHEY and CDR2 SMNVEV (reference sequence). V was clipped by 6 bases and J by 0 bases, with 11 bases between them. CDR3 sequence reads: CASRKGDMNTEAFF. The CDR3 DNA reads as TGTGCCAGCAGGAAAGGGGATATGAACACTGAAGCTTTCTTT.

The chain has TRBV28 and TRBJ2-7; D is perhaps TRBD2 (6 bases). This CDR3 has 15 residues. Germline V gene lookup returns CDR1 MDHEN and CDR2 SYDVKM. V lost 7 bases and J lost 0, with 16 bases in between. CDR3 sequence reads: CASTPSSVPSYEQYF. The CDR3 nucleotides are TGTGCCAGCACCCCTTCTAGCGTGCCCTCCTACGAGCAGTACTTC.

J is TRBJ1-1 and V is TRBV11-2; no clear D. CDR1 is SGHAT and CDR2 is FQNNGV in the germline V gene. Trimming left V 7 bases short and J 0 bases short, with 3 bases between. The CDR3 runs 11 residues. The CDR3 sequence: CASTMNTEAFF. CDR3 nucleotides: TGTGCCAGCACCATGAACACTGAAGCTTTCTTT.

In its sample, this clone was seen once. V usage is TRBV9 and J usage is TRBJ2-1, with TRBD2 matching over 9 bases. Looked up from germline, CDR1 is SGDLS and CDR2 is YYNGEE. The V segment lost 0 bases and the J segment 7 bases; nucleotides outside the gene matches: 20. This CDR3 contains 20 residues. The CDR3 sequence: CASSVELGGGARRVPNEQFF. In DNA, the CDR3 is TGTGCCAGCAGCGTAGAGTTGGGCGGGGGGGCCCGCCGGGTCCCGAATGAGCAGTTCTTC. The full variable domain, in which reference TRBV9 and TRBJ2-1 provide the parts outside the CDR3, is DSGVTQTPKHLITATGQRVTLRCSPRSGDLSVYWYQQSLDQGLQFLIQYYNGEERAKGNILERFSAQQFPDLHSELNLSSLELGDSALYFCASSVELGGGARRVPNEQFFGPGTRLTVL.

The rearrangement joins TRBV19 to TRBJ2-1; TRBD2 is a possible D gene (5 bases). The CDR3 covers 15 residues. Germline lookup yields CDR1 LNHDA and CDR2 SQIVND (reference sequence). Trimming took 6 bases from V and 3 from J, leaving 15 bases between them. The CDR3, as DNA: TGTGCCAGTAGCTTCCGGGTCGGGGACTACAATGAGCAGTTCTTC. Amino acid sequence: CASSFRVGDYNEQFF. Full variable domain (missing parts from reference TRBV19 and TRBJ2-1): DGGITQSPKYLFRKEGQNVTLSCEQNLNHDAMYWYRQDPGQGLRLIYYSQIVNDFQKGDIAEGYSVSREKKESFPLTVTSAQKNPTAFYLCASSFRVGDYNEQFFGPGTRLTVL.

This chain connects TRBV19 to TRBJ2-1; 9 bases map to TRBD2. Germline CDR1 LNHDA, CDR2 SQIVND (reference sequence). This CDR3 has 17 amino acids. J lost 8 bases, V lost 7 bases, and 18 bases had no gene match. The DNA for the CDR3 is TGTGCCAGTACGCGAGCGCGAGCGGGAGGTCTGGGCGATGAGCAGTTCTTC. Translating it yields CASTRARAGGLGDEQFF.